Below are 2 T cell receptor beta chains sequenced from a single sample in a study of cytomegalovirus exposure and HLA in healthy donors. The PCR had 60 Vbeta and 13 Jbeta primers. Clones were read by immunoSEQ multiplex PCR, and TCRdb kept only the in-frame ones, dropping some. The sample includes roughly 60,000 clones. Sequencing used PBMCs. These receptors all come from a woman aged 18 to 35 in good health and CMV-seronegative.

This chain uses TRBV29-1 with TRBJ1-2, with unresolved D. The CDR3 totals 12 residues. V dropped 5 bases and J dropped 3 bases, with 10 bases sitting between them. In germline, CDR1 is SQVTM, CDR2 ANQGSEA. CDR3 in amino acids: CSVSELDYGYTF. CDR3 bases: TGCAGCGTTTCTGAACTGGACTATGGCTACACCTTC.

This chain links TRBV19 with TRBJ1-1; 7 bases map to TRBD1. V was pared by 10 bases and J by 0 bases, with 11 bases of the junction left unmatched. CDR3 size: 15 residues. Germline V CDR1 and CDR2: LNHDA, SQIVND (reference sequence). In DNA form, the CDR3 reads TGTGCCACTAGACAGGGTAGGGCTTTGAACACTGAAGCTTTCTTT. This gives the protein CATRQGRALNTEAFF. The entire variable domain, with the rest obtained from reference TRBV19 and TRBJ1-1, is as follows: DGGITQSPKYLFRKEGQNVTLSCEQNLNHDAMYWYRQDPGQGLRLIYYSQIVNDFQKGDIAEGYSVSREKKESFPLTVTSAQKNPTAFYLCATRQGRALNTEAFFGQGTRLTVV.